The clone carrying this TCR beta chain was found a few times. Its matching antigen is unknown. The sample belongs to a study of CD8+CD57+ T cells in acquired aplastic anemia. Looking at the study overall: An average of around 3.5 ug of DNA was obtained from sorted CD4+ and CD8+ cells. Healthy-donor CD4+ cells averaged about 9.9 million reads. Findings and caveats of the study: Controls did not differ significantly from patients in CD8+ Simpson's diversity. Common to patients and controls were roughly 30 CD8+ CDR3 sequences.

Germline CDR1 and CDR2: SGHRS and YFSETQ. The CDR3 has 16 amino acids. Trimming pared 1 base from V and 4 bases from J, leaving 17 bases between. Genomic DNA was employed as the template in profiling TCR beta VDJ and CDR3. TCRdb redid the calling of the reads with MiXCR, one entry per CDR3 protein. The table has 120,000 or so distinct CDR3 sequences, more than 40% seen once. The sample comprised sorted CD4+, CD8+, or CD8+CD57+ T cells (not recorded which) from PBMCs. The sequence derives from a human donor in good health, serving as a control. The chain joins TRBV5-1 to TRBJ1-1; D is perhaps TRBD1 (6 bases). The CDR3 DNA sequence: TGCGCCAGCAGCTTGCGGTCCGGGGGGGCTGGCACTGAAGCTTTCTTT. Protein: CASSLRSGGAGTEAFF.